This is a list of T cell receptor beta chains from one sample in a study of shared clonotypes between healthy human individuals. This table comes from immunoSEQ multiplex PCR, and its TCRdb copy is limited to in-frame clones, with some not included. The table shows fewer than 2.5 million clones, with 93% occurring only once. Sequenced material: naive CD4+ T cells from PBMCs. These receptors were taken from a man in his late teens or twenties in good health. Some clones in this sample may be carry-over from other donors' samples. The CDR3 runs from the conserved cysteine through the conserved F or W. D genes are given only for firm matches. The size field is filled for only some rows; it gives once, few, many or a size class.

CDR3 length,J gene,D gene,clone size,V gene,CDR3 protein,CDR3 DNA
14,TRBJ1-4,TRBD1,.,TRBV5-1,CASSLDRAEEKLFF,TGCGCCAGCAGCCTAGACAGGGCCGAAGAAAAACTGTTTTTT
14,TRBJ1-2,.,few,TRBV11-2,CASSSIMLTYGYTF,TGTGCCAGCAGCTCCATCATGCTGACCTATGGCTACACCTTC
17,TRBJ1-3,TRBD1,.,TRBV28,CASSLRPDRGRLNTIYF,TGTGCCAGCAGTTTACGACCAGACAGGGGGCGATTAAACACCATATATTTT
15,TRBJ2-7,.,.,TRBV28,CASSVAGLLGYEQYF,TGTGCCAGCAGCGTGGCTGGCTTATTGGGCTACGAGCAGTACTTC
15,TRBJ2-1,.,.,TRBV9,CASSESGDFYNEQFF,TGTGCCAGCAGCGAAAGCGGAGACTTCTACAATGAGCAGTTCTTC
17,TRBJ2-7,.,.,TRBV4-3,CASSQDRAKLRRYEQYF,TGCGCCAGCAGCCAAGATAGGGCGAAGCTACGTCGCTACGAGCAGTACTTC
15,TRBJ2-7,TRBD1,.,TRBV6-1,CASSVGGTGIYEQYF,TGTGCCAGCAGTGTTGGGGGGACAGGGATTTACGAGCAGTACTTC
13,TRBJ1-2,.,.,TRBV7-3,CASSLESYYGYTF,TGTGCCAGCAGCTTGGAGAGTTACTATGGCTACACCTTC
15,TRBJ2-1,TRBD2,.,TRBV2,CATYRGGRNGNEQFF,TGTGCCACCTATCGGGGCGGGAGGAATGGGAATGAGCAGTTCTTC
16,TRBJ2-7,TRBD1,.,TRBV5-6,CASSLTLGTGSYEQYF,TGTGCCAGCAGCTTGACCCTCGGGACAGGGTCCTACGAGCAGTACTTC
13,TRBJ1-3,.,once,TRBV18,CASSPPGRQILYF,TGTGCCAGCTCACCGCCGGGTAGGCAGATCCTATATTTT
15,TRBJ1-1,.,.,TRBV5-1,CASSPQGLMNTEAFF,TGCGCCAGCAGCCCCCAGGGGCTTATGAACACTGAAGCTTTCTTT
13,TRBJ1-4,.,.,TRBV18,CASSPWTREKLFF,TGTGCCAGCTCACCCTGGACACGAGAAAAACTGTTTTTT
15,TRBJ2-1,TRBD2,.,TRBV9,CASSVSGNGYNEQFF,TGTGCCAGCAGCGTAAGCGGGAACGGGTACAATGAGCAGTTCTTC
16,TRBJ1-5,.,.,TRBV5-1,CASSLDPREGNQPQHF,TGCGCCAGCAGCTTGGATCCCAGGGAGGGCAATCAGCCCCAGCATTTT
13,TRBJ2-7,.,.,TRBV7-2,CASSFDSSYEQYF,TGTGCCAGCAGCTTTGACAGCTCCTACGAGCAGTACTTC
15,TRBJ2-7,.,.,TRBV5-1,CASSLAGRADYEQYF,TGCGCCAGCAGCTTGGCTGGCAGGGCAGACTACGAGCAGTACTTC
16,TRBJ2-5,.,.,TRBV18,CASSPPSRGRGGAQYF,TGTGCCAGCTCACCGCCCTCCAGGGGGCGGGGGGGGGCCCAGTACTTC
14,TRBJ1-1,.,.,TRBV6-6,CASSYLGMNTEAFF,TGTGCCAGCAGTTACCTGGGGATGAACACTGAAGCTTTCTTT
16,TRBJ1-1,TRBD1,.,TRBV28,CASGTGVPPMNTEAFF,TGTGCCAGCGGGACAGGGGTCCCCCCTATGAACACTGAAGCTTTCTTT
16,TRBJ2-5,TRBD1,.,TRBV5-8,CASSRGQGPPKETQYF,TGTGCCAGCAGCCGAGGACAGGGGCCCCCTAAAGAGACCCAGTACTTC
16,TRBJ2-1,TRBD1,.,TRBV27,CASSYLPGQGYNEQFF,TGTGCCAGCAGTTATCTACCGGGACAGGGTTACAATGAGCAGTTCTTC
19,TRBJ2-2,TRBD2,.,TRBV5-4,CASSSRLVAGALNTGELFF,TGTGCCAGCAGCTCCAGGTTGGTAGCGGGAGCCCTGAACACCGGGGAGCTGTTTTTT
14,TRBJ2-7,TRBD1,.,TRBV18,CASSPSGGSYEQYF,TGTGCCAGCTCACCCTCAGGGGGCTCCTACGAGCAGTACTTC
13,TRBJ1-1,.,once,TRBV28,CASSFWPTGEAFF,TGTGCCAGCAGTTTCTGGCCTACCGGTGAAGCTTTCTTT
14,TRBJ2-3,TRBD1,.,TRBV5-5,CASSGTGGPDTQYF,TGTGCCAGCAGCGGGACAGGGGGCCCAGATACGCAGTATTTT
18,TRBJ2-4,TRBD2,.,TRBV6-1,CASSEVPSGTLAKNIQYF,TGTGCCAGCAGTGAAGTCCCTAGCGGGACACTAGCCAAAAACATTCAGTACTTC
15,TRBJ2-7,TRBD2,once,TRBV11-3,CASSGTGTSGYEQYF,TGTGCCAGCAGCGGAACCGGGACTAGCGGCTACGAGCAGTACTTC
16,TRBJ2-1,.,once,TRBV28,CASSFVADRFYNEQFF,TGTGCCAGCAGTTTCGTCGCGGACCGATTCTACAATGAGCAGTTCTTC
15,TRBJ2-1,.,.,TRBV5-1,CASSPGLRHYNEQFF,TGCGCCAGCAGCCCCGGGTTGCGTCACTACAATGAGCAGTTCTTC
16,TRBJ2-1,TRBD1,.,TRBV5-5,CASSFPGQGPYNEQFF,TGTGCCAGCAGCTTCCCGGGACAGGGACCTTACAATGAGCAGTTCTTC
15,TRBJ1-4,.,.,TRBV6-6,CASSSEGRILGKLFF,TGTGCCAGCAGTTCGGAGGGACGGATCCTGGGAAAACTGTTTTTT
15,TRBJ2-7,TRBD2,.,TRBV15,CATSRETSGFYEQYF,TGTGCCACCAGCAGAGAGACTAGCGGATTCTACGAGCAGTACTTC
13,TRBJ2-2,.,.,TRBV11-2,CASSFVGGGELFF,TGTGCCAGCAGCTTCGTCGGGGGCGGGGAGCTGTTTTTT
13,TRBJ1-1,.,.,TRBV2,CASIQALNTEAFF,TGTGCCAGCATACAGGCCTTGAACACTGAAGCTTTCTTT
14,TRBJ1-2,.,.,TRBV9,CASSVEGRGYGYTF,TGTGCCAGCAGCGTAGAAGGGCGGGGCTATGGCTACACCTTC
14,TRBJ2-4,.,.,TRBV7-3,CTSSSSRQGGIQYF,TGTACCAGCAGCTCCTCAAGACAGGGAGGCATTCAGTACTTC
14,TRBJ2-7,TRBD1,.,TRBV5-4,CASSWGQGLDEQYF,TGTGCCAGCAGCTGGGGACAGGGTCTCGACGAGCAGTACTTC
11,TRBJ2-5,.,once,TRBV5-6,CASSRQETQYF,TGTGCCAGCAGCCGACAAGAGACCCAGTACTTC
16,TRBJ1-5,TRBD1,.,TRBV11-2,CASSARDRGNNQPQHF,TGTGCCAGCAGCGCACGGGACAGGGGGAACAATCAGCCCCAGCATTTT
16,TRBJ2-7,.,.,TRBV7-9,CASSGARAGRTYEQYF,TGTGCCAGCAGCGGAGCCCGGGCAGGCCGGACCTACGAGCAGTACTTC
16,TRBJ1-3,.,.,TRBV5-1,CASSSAGAGSGNTIYF,TGCGCCAGCAGCTCCGCGGGGGCCGGATCTGGAAACACCATATATTTT
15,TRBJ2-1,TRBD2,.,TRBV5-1,CASSRGLAIYNEQFF,TGCGCCAGCAGCCGGGGACTAGCGATCTACAATGAGCAGTTCTTC
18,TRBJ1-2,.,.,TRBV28,CASSLWAAGSGILYGYTF,TGTGCCAGCAGTTTATGGGCCGCAGGTTCCGGGATTCTTTATGGCTACACCTTC
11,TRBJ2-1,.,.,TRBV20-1,CSAPIRQGQFF,TGCAGTGCTCCTATACGGCAAGGGCAGTTCTTC
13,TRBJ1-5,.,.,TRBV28,CASSGGEGQPQHF,TGTGCCAGCAGCGGGGGGGAGGGTCAGCCCCAGCATTTT
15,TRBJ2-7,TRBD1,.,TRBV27,CASSLGGTGGHEQYF,TGTGCCAGCAGTTTAGGGGGGACAGGGGGACACGAGCAGTACTTC
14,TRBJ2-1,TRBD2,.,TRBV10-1,CASSASGGPNEQFF,TGCGCCAGCAGCGCCTCGGGAGGGCCCAATGAGCAGTTCTTC
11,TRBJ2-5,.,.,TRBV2,CASSQSETQYF,TGTGCCAGCAGCCAGTCGGAGACCCAGTACTTC
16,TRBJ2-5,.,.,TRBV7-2,CASSLGGASRGETQYF,TGTGCCAGCAGCTTAGGGGGGGCGTCGCGTGGAGAGACCCAGTACTTC
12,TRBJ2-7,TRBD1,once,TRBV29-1,CSVAGGSYEQYF,TGCAGCGTTGCAGGGGGCTCCTACGAGCAGTACTTC
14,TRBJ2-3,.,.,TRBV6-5,CASSLFPSTDTQYF,TGTGCCAGCAGTTTGTTCCCTAGCACAGATACGCAGTATTTT